This TCR beta chain derives from a study of chemoradiotherapy in HPV16-positive cancers. Details on this clone: The antigen is undetermined. Other DNA sequences within the sample encode an identical CDR3.

General study findings and limits: Candidate HPV-specific clones and E7-related TCR motifs grew in tumor during treatment.

TCRdb's copy holds only in-frame clones and misses some; the assay was immunoSEQ multiplex PCR. This table has 25,000 to 35,000 clones, about 90% appearing once. Germline V CDR1 and CDR2: KGHSH, LQKENI. The V gene lost 3 bases and the J gene lost 0 bases, with 11 bases spanning the gap. This CDR3 spans 16 amino acids. Sequenced material: blood, taken from a patient who underwent chemoradiotherapy. The V gene is TRBV18, the J gene TRBJ2-2; no reliable D call. The receptor's source is a human donor with HPV-associated anogenital cancer. The CDR3 bases are TGTGCCAGCTCACCTTGGGCCGACGCGAACACCGGGGAGCTGTTTTTT. Translation gives CASSPWADANTGELFF.